The 5 T cell receptor beta chains reported below all come from one sample, sequenced in a study of cytomegalovirus exposure and HLA in healthy donors (TCRdb year 2017). Library method: the immunoSEQ multiplex PCR assay. For the multiplex PCR, a mixture combining 60 forward primers for TCR Vbeta segments and 13 reverse primers for TCR Jbeta segments was used. TCRdb limited this immuneACCESS table to in-frame rearrangements with V and J called. A share of clones is missing; checked studies link under half to unresolved V genes, and the rest is unexplained. The sample table lists fewer than 200,000 clones, 55% to 75% of them with a count of one. The top ten clones comprise roughly 2.5% of the sample. Sequencing input: PBMCs. Receptors originate from a human donor in good health.

The V and J genes are TRBV7-9 and TRBJ1-5; D uncertain. The germline V gene has CDR1 SEHNR and CDR2 FQNEAQ (reference sequence). Trimming cost V 2 bases and J 6 bases, with 8 bases left between them. The CDR3 totals 13 residues. CDR3 sequence (DNA): TGTGCCAGCAGCTTACCCGCAGGTCAGCCCCAGCATTTT. Translation: CASSLPAGQPQHF.

This clone was recorded once. This chain uses TRBV5-1 with TRBJ1-5, with D possibly being TRBD1 (6 bases). There are 14 residues in the CDR3. Trimming took 0 bases from V and 7 from J, leaving 11 bases between them. CDR1 and CDR2 from the germline V gene are SGHRS and YFSETQ. The chain's CDR3 is CASSLDTGRQPQHF. Here the CDR3 DNA reads TGCGCCAGCAGCTTGGATACAGGGAGACAGCCCCAGCATTTT.

This sequence joins TRBV5-1 and TRBJ2-2; 9 positions match TRBD1. CDR1 is SGHRS, CDR2 YFSETQ, per germline. CDR3 length: 15 amino acids. V lost 6 bases, J lost 4 bases, and 7 bases stayed unmatched. As DNA, the CDR3 is TGCGCCAGCATAAGGGGGACAGGGTCCACCGGGGAGCTGTTTTTT. Protein sequence: CASIRGTGSTGELFF.

This clone was seen a few times. CDR3 in amino acids: CASGLGDTQYF. Here the CDR3 DNA reads TGTGCCAGTGGACTCGGAGATACGCAGTATTTT. This sequence joins TRBV19 and TRBJ2-3, with D perhaps matching TRBD2 (5 bases). The CDR3 runs 11 residues. Germline values: CDR1 LNHDA, CDR2 SQIVND (reference sequence). Trimming removed 8 bases at V and 5 bases at J, with 8 bases between.

This chain uses TRBV4-1 with TRBJ1-6, with 9 positions matching TRBD1. V shed 1 base, J shed 10 bases, and the junction held 5 bases outside the gene matches. This CDR3 has 15 amino acids. Germline-derived CDR1 and CDR2 are MGHRA and YSYEKL. The CDR3 region has the DNA TGCGCCAGCAGCCAAGGACAGGGGGTGGGGTCACCCCTCCACTTT. It translates to CASSQGQGVGSPLHF.